This entry is about one T cell receptor (beta chain). Antigen: not known. Additional DNA sequences in this sample encode the identical CDR3. The CDR3 has 15 residues. Germline lookup yields CDR1 MNHEY and CDR2 SMNVEV (reference sequence). V gave up 3 bases and J gave up 8 bases, with 16 bases separating them. This sample was taken from a study of shared clonotypes between healthy human individuals. Study context: Three plates each covered CD4 naive and memory; CD8 naive two, CD8 memory one.

Original processing methods: ImmunoSEQ junction-only sequences lacked quality scores, so their filtering differed. Using immunoSEQ multiplex PCR, the repertoire was profiled, and TCRdb retains in-frame clones only, with some absent. D and trimming come from the DNA, and the V and J calls and clone size come from that table. This sample yields 600,000 to 700,000 clones, of which 55% to 85% are seen a single time; around 1.8% belongs to the top ten. General observations from the study: Naive CD4 clonotypes were shared across a handful of donors at roughly 5.5%. Generation of non-shared clonotypes was less probable than generation of clonotypes shared by all four donors.

Sequencing input: memory CD4+ T cells sorted from blood. The subset is: CD45RA-negative fraction. The TCR comes from a woman aged 25 to 45 in good health. The genes are TRBV27 and TRBJ1-4, with TRBD1 as a possible D gene (5 bases). CDR3 bases: TGTGCCAGCAGTTTGAATTGGGGGATTGGCGAAAAACTGTTTTTT. It yields the protein CASSLNWGIGEKLFF.